This T cell receptor (beta chain) derives from a study of blood T cell repertoires in COVID-19. The overall study: The samples span acute and convalescent COVID-19 from the United States, Italy and Spain.

In the source study's methods: Nucleated cell number was recorded as an estimate derived from reference gene primer amplification. The data were produced by immunoSEQ multiplex PCR, yet TCRdb's version contains in-frame clones alone and is incomplete. V and J calls and clone size are copied from that table; D and trimming were computed from the DNA. Among roughly 250,000 clones listed, less than 90% were seen once. V was pared by 2 bases and J by 2 bases, with 7 bases between. Germline lookup yields CDR1 SGHKS and CDR2 YYEKEE (reference sequence). The CDR3 totals 13 residues. This clone was detected only a few times. While infection was still active, Seattle patients were enrolled and then followed longitudinally.

Sequencing input: peripheral blood. The receptor comes from a woman aged 25-40 years with COVID-19, enrolled during active disease. This rearrangement joins TRBV5-5 to TRBJ1-2; possibly TRBD1 for D (6 bases). DNA for the CDR3: TGTGCCAGCAGCTTTACAGGGAACTATGGCTACACCTTC. Translated: CASSFTGNYGYTF.